What follows is one T cell receptor beta chain and its context. This sample is part of a study of blood T cell repertoires in COVID-19. Assay used: immunoSEQ multiplex PCR; TCRdb lists only in-frame clones, some missing. Of 55,000 to 75,000 clones listed, roughly three quarters are singletons. The CDR3 has 18 amino acids. Trimming took 4 bases from V and 5 from J; bases not matched to a gene: 9. Germline V gives CDR1 SGHNT, CDR2 YYREEE (reference sequence). This receptor was identified in a human donor in a cohort sampled during active COVID-19. This sequence joins TRBV5-4 and TRBJ2-1, with TRBD2 identical over 16 bases. Input material: peripheral blood. In nucleotides, the CDR3 is TGTGCCAGCAGCGTGGGACTAGCGGGAGGGCCGAAAAACAATGAGCAGTTCTTC. This encodes CASSVGLAGGPKNNEQFF.